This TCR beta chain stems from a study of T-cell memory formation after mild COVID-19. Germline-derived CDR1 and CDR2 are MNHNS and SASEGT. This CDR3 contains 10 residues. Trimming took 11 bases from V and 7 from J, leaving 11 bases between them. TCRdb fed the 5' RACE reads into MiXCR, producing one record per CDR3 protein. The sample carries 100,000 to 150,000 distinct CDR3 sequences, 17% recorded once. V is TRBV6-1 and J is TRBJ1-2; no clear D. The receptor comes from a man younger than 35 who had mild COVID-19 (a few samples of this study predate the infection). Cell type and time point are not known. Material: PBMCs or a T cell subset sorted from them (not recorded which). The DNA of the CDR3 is TGTGCCGCAGTGGGGTTTGGCTACACCTTC. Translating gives CAAVGFGYTF.